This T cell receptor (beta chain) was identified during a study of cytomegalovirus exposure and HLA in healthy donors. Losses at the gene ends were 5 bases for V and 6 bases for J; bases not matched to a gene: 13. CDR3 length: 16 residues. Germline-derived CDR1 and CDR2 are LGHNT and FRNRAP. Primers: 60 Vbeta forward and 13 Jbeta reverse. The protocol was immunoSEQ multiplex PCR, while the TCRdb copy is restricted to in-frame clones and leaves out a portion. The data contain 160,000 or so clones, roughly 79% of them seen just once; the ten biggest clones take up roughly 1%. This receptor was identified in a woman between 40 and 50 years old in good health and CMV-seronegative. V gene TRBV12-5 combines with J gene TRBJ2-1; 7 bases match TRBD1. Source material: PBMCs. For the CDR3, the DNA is TGTGCTAGTGGTCCCTGGACAGGTCAAGGGCTCAATGAGCAGTTCTTC. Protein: CASGPWTGQGLNEQFF.